The 3 T cell receptor beta chains listed next were all sequenced from one sample in a study of blood T cells in healthy people across ages (dated by TCRdb to between 2015 and 2017). Library preparation was by 5' RACE. The sequencer listed for this sample is Illumina HiSeq 2500. A second about 7 to 12 cycle PCR used a sample-barcoded 5' primer and a J-beta primer mix. The public sequencing data were trimmed at Q25 with fastp and processed into clonotypes with MiXCR by TCRdb, which kept only in-frame beta chains. When rows share a CDR3 protein, they turn into one entry using the most common DNA and genes. The sample yields over 500,000 distinct CDR3 sequences; roughly half were counted once. The top ten hold roughly 12% of the sample. Source material: blood. These receptors all stem from a woman older than 75 in good health.

V is TRBV27 and J is TRBJ2-7; 7 nucleotides line up with TRBD1. With 3 bases clipped from V and 3 bases from J, the junction kept 8 bases outside the gene matches. Germline values: CDR1 MNHEY, CDR2 SMNVEV (reference sequence). CDR3 length: 15 amino acids. DNA of the CDR3: TGTGCCAGCAGTTTTTGGTCAGGGGGTAACTACGAGCAGTACTTC. It translates to CASSFWSGGNYEQYF.

This chain joins TRBV24-1 and TRBJ2-4; D might be TRBD1 or TRBD2, each matching 5 bases. The germline V gene has CDR1 KGHDR and CDR2 SFDVKD. Trimming removed 5 bases at V and 5 bases at J, with 9 bases between. The CDR3 length is 13 residues. CDR3 loop: CATSGDQQNIQYF. CDR3 in DNA: TGTGCCACCAGTGGGGACCAGCAAAACATTCAGTACTTC.

The rearrangement links TRBV4-2 to TRBJ1-4; D unresolved. The J call could be wrong; TRBJ2-2 is a better fit for the DNA end. CDR1 is LGHNA and CDR2 is YNFKEQ in the germline V gene. The CDR3 sequence is 13 residues long. CDR3 sequence: CASSRATAWELFF. The DNA of the CDR3 is TGTGCCAGCAGCCGAGCAACAGCCTGGGAGCTGTTTTTT.